The 14 T cell receptor beta chains below were found in one sample sequenced in a study of blood T cell repertoires in COVID-19. Libraries were prepared by immunoSEQ multiplex PCR; TCRdb keeps only in-frame clonotypes and omits some of them. The data contain 80,000 to 100,000 clones, about 89% of them singletons. The sequenced sample was peripheral blood. The receptors derive from a man aged 45-65 years with acute or convalescent COVID-19.

In this sample, this clone turned up a few times. The chain is built from TRBV29-1 and TRBJ1-2; D is unclear. Germline V gene sequence: CDR1 SQVTM, CDR2 ANQGSEA. The CDR3 runs 11 residues. With 4 bases removed from V and 8 bases from J, the gap between germline ends came to 11 bases. CDR3 residues: CSVAVVGGYTF. The CDR3 DNA follows: TGCAGCGTTGCCGTGGTTGGCGGCTACACCTTC.

This rearrangement joins TRBV10-1 to TRBJ2-2, with D unclear. The ends were cut back, 6 bases at V and 2 bases at J, with 4 bases in the middle. Germline CDR1 WNHNN, CDR2 SYGVQD (reference sequence). The CDR3 has 12 amino acids. The CDR3 is CASSHNTGELFF. The CDR3 region has the DNA TGCGCCAGCAGCCATAACACCGGGGAGCTGTTTTTT.

The chain links TRBV14 to TRBJ1-6; D is perhaps TRBD1 (6 bases). The CDR3 is 15 residues long. Germline CDR1 SGHDN, CDR2 FVKESK. V lost 4 bases to trimming and J lost 7 bases, with 14 bases between them. The CDR3 region is CASSRWGQGNSPLHF. The CDR3 nucleotides read TGTGCCAGCAGCCGCTGGGGGCAGGGAAATTCACCCCTCCACTTT.

The chain recombines TRBV25-1 with TRBJ2-7; D is possibly TRBD1 (5 bases). Germline CDR1 MGHDK, CDR2 SYGVNS. The CDR3 runs to 12 residues. Between the trimmed V and J ends, which lost 0 bases and 12 bases, there was a span of 12 bases. As DNA, the CDR3 is TGTGCCAGCAGTGAATATTGGTCAGGGCCGTACTTC. Amino acids: CASSEYWSGPYF.

The rearrangement links TRBV3-1 (or the pseudogene TRBV3-2) to TRBJ2-7; no definite D call. Looked up from germline, CDR1 is LGHDT and CDR2 is YNNKEL (reference sequence). V lost 0 bases to trimming and J lost 5 bases, with 2 bases between them. The CDR3 is 11 residues long. The CDR3: CASSQDDEQYF. In nucleotides, the CDR3 is TGTGCCAGCAGCCAAGACGACGAGCAGTACTTC.

The J gene is TRBJ2-3, the V gene TRBV28; 10 nucleotides match TRBD2. The V segment lost 3 bases and the J segment 2 bases; nucleotides outside the gene matches: 2. The CDR3 loop spans 15 amino acids. In germline, CDR1 is MDHEN, CDR2 SYDVKM. As DNA, the CDR3 is TGTGCCAGCAGTTTTCTAGCGGGAGTCACAGATACGCAGTATTTT. It specifies CASSFLAGVTDTQYF.

The J gene is TRBJ2-1, the V gene TRBV2; possibly TRBD2 for D (5 bases). Trimming cost V 0 bases and J 0 bases, with 12 bases left between them. Germline V gene lookup returns CDR1 SNHLY and CDR2 FYNNEI. This CDR3 is 17 amino acids long. This CDR3 reads CASSEARAVSSYNEQFF. Written as DNA, the CDR3 is TGTGCCAGCAGTGAAGCGAGGGCGGTTAGCTCCTACAATGAGCAGTTCTTC.

This chain connects TRBV7-2 to TRBJ1-5; 7 nucleotides match TRBD1. The V and J ends lost 4 bases and 6 bases, in that order; junction bases with no gene match: 12. Germline V gene lookup returns CDR1 SGHTA and CDR2 FQGNSA. The CDR3 sequence is 16 residues long. The CDR3 DNA sequence: TGTGCCAGCAGCTCGTACCCACAGGGGTATTCTCAGCCCCAGCATTTT. This sequence encodes CASSSYPQGYSQPQHF.

CDR3 sequence reads: CSVLGANRHEQYF. CDR3 coding DNA: TGCAGCGTTCTGGGGGCCAACCGTCACGAGCAGTACTTC. This rearrangement joins TRBV29-1 to TRBJ2-7; D is perhaps TRBD1 (6 bases). The germline V and J ends were trimmed by 5 bases and 5 bases, with 16 bases remaining between them. The CDR3 runs 13 residues. Germline CDR1 and CDR2: SQVTM and ANQGSEA.

The gene calls are TRBV2 and TRBJ2-7; a weak D match, TRBD2 (5 bases). Germline-derived CDR1 and CDR2 are SNHLY and FYNNEI. This CDR3 has 15 residues. Trimming left V 7 bases short and J 1 base short, with 17 bases between. CDR3 residues: CASTSKGGLSYEQYF. The CDR3 DNA is TGTGCCAGCACCTCCAAGGGCGGGCTTTCCTACGAGCAGTACTTC. Variable domain in full (rest from reference TRBV2 and TRBJ2-7): EPEVTQTPSHQVTQMGQEVILRCVPISNHLYFYWYRQILGQKVEFLVSFYNNEISEKSEIFDDQFSVERPDGSNFTLKIRSTKLEDSAMYFCASTSKGGLSYEQYFGPGTRLTVT.

The chain joins TRBV7-3 to TRBJ1-1, with 7 bases matching TRBD1. CDR3 length: 14 amino acids. The germline V gene encodes CDR1 SGHTA and CDR2 FQGTGA. V lost 4 bases to trimming and J lost 4 bases; unmatched junction nucleotides: 6. CDR3 sequence (DNA): TGTGCCAGCAGCTCTGGGACAGTTTCCACTGAAGCTTTCTTT. Translated: CASSSGTVSTEAFF. The entire variable domain, with the rest obtained from reference TRBV7-3 and TRBJ1-1, is as follows: GAGVSQTPSNKVTEKGKYVELRCDPISGHTALYWYRQSLGQGPEFLIYFQGTGAADDSGLPNDRFFAVRPEGSVSTLKIQRTERGDSAVYLCASSSGTVSTEAFFGQGTRLTVV.

This chain connects TRBV5-5 to TRBJ2-1; TRBD2 might be the D (6 bases). CDR1 is SGHKS, CDR2 YYEKEE, per germline (reference sequence). Trimming removed 2 bases at V and 7 bases at J, with 19 bases between. The CDR3 spans 16 residues. The CDR3 sequence: CASSFAYGLALNEQFF. As DNA, the CDR3 is TGTGCCAGCAGCTTTGCTTACGGTCTAGCGTTGAATGAGCAGTTCTTC.

The V and J genes are TRBV5-4 and TRBJ2-6; tentatively, D is TRBD1 (6 bases). The CDR3 totals 15 residues. The V end was cut by 8 bases, the J end by 0 bases, with 12 bases between. Per the germline V gene, CDR1 is SGHNT and CDR2 is YYREEE (reference sequence). This CDR3 is CASSDRASGANVLTF. The CDR3 nucleotides are TGTGCCAGTTCGGACAGAGCCTCTGGGGCCAACGTCCTGACTTTC.

This clone was seen a handful of times. This chain uses TRBV19 with TRBJ2-6; D unresolved. Trimming pared 3 bases from V and 1 base from J, leaving 10 bases between. The CDR3 is 16 amino acids. CDR1 is LNHDA and CDR2 is SQIVND in the germline V gene (reference sequence). In nucleotides, the CDR3 is TGTGCCAGTAGTATTATTTGGGCATCTGGGGCCAACGTCCTGACTTTC. Protein sequence: CASSIIWASGANVLTF.